Reported below is one T cell receptor beta chain. Recent vaccinations or acute infections were absent in the healthy HIV-negative adult donors. CD45RA-negative memory and CD45RA+ naive subsets were split from the CD4+ cells. The data belong to a study of shared clonotypes between healthy human individuals. The assay was immunoSEQ multiplex PCR, and TCRdb's table has in-frame clones only and misses some. The data hold 2 million to 2.5 million clones, with approximately 96% observed a single time. V lost 4 bases, J lost 0 bases, and 8 bases stayed unmatched. CDR3 length: 18 residues. Germline CDR1 MNHNS, CDR2 SASEGT.

The sequencing input was naive CD4+ T cells sorted from blood. As to subset: CD45RA+ positively selected. The clonotype was recovered from a man aged 18-30 years in good health. The chain is built from TRBV6-1 and TRBJ1-4; 10 nucleotides align to TRBD1. This CDR3 is CASSGDRGGMATNEKLFF. The DNA of the CDR3 is TGTGCCAGCAGTGGGGACAGGGGTGGTATGGCAACTAATGAAAAACTGTTTTTT.